Given below is one TCR beta chain in context. The source of the sample is a study of blood T cell repertoires in COVID-19. Whole-study context: Samples came from the United States, Italy and Spain, spanning acute and convalescent COVID-19. In each case, the material was cDNA or gDNA derived from T cells, B-cell-depleted T cells, or PBMCs.

In the study's own analysis: Nucleated cell counts were estimated from reference gene primer amplification. Only in-frame clones appear in the TCRdb table, and some are missing; sequencing was by immunoSEQ multiplex PCR. That table supplies the V and J calls and clone size; D and trimming were determined from the DNA. The profile shows a few hundred thousand clones, about 90% of them singletons. Germline V gene data show CDR1 as ENHRY and CDR2 as SYGVKD. This CDR3 is built from 13 residues. V lost 2 bases and J lost 6, with 11 bases in between. The chain uses TRBV10-3 and TRBJ2-7; weak D call: TRBD1 (5 bases). The sequenced sample was peripheral blood. This clonotype originated in a woman between 50 and 59 years old with COVID-19, enrolled during active disease. CDR3 coding DNA: TGTGCCATCAGTGAGCCCATCAGGGTCGAGCAGTACTTC. Residues: CAISEPIRVEQYF.